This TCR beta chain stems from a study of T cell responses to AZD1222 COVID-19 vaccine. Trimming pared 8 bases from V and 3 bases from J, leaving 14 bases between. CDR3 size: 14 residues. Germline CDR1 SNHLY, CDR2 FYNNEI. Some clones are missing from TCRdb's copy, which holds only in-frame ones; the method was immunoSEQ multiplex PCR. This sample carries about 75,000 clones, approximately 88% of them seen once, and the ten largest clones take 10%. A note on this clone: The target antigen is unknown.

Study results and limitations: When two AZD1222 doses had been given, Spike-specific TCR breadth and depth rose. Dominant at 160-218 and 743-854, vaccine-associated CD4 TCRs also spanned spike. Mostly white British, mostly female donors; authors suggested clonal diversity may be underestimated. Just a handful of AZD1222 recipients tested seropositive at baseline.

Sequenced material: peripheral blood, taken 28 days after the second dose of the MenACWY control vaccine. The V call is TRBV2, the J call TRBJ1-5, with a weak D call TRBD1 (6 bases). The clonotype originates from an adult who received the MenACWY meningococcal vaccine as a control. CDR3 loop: CASGGGVNNQPQHF. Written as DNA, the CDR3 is TGTGCCAGCGGAGGGGGGGTTAACAATCAGCCCCAGCATTTT. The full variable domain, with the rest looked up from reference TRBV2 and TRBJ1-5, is EPEVTQTPSHQVTQMGQEVILRCVPISNHLYFYWYRQILGQKVEFLVSFYNNEISEKSEIFDDQFSVERPDGSNFTLKIRSTKLEDSAMYFCASGGGVNNQPQHFGDGTRLSIL.